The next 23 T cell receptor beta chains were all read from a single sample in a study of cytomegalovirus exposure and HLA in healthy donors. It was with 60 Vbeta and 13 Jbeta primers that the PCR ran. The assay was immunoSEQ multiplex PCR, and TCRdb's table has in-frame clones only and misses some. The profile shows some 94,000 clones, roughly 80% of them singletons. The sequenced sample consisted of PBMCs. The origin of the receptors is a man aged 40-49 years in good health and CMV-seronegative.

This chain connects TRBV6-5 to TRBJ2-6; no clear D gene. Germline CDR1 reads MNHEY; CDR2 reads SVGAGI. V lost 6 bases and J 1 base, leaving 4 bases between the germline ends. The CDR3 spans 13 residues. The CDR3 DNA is TGTGCCAGCAGCCAATCTGGGGCCAACGTCCTGACTTTC. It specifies CASSQSGANVLTF.

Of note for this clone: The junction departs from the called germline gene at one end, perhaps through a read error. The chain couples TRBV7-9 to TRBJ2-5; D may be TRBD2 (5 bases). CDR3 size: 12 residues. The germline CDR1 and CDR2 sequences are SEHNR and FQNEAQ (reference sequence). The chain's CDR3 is CSSSLDGKTQYF. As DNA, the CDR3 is TGTTCCAGCAGCTTAGACGGGAAGACCCAGTACTTC.

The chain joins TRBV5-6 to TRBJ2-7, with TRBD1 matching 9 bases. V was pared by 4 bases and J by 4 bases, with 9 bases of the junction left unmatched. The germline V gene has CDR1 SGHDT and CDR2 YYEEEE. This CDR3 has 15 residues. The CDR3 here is CASSTPGQGTYEQYF. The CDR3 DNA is TGTGCCAGCAGCACCCCGGGACAGGGAACTTACGAGCAGTACTTC.

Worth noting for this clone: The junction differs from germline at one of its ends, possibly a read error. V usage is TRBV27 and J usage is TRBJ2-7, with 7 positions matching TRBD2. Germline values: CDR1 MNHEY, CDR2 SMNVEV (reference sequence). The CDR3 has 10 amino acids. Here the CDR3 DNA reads TGTGCCAGCAGTTTGTTGCGGGGGAACTTC. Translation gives CASSLLRGNF.

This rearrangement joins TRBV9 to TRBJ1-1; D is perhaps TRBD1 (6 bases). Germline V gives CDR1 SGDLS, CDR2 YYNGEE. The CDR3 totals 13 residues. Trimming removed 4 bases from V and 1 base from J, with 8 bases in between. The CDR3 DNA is TGTGCCAGCAGCCCAGGGGAGAACACTGAAGCTTTCTTT. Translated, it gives CASSPGENTEAFF.

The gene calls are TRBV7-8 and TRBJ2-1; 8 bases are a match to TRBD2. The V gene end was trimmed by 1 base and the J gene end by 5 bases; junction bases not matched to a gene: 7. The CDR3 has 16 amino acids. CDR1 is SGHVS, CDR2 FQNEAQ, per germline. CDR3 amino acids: CASSLVPAGVNNEQFF. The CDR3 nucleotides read TGTGCCAGCAGCTTAGTCCCAGCGGGGGTAAACAATGAGCAGTTCTTC.

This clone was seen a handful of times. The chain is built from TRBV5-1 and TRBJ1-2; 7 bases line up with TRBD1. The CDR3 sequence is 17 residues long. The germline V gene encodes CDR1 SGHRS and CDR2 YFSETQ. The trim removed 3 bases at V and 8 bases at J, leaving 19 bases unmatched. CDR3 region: CASSSGTVLWNIKGYTF. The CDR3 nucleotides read TGCGCCAGCAGCTCAGGGACAGTCCTGTGGAATATTAAGGGCTACACCTTC.

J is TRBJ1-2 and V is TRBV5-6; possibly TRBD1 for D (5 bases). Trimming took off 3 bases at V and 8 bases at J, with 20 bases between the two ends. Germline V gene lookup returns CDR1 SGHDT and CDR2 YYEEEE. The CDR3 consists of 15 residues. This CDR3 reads CASSYIPPTELGYTF. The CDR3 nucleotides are TGTGCCAGCAGCTATATACCTCCGACAGAGCTCGGCTACACCTTC. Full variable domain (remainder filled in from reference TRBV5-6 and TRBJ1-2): DAGVTQSPTHLIKTRGQQVTLRCSPKSGHDTVSWYQQALGQGPQFIFQYYEEEERQRGNFPDRFSGHQFPNYSSELNVNALLLGDSALYLCASSYIPPTELGYTFGSGTRLTVV.

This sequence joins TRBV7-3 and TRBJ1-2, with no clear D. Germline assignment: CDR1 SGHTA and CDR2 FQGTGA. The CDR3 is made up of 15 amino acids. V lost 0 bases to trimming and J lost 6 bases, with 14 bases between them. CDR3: CASSLTNGLADGYTF. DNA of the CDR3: TGTGCCAGCAGCTTAACCAACGGGTTGGCAGATGGCTACACCTTC.

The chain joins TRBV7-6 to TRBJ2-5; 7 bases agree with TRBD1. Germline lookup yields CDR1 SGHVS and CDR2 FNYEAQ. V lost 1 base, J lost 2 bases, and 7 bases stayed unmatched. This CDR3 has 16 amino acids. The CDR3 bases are TGTGCCAGCAGCTTAGGGCTAGGGGGCATTCAAGAGACCCAGTACTTC. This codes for CASSLGLGGIQETQYF.

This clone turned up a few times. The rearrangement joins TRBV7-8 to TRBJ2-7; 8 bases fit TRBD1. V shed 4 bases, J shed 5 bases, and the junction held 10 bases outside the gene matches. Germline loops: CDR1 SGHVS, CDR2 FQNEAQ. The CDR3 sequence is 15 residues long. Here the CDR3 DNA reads TGTGCCAGCAGCTCAGGACAGGGTAAAGTAGACGAGCAGTACTTC. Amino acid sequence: CASSSGQGKVDEQYF.

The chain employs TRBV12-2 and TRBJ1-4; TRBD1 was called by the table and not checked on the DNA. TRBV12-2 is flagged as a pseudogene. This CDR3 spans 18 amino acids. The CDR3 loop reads CASRLPQGFDATNEKLFF. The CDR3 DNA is TGTGCAAGTCGCTTACCGCAGGGGTTCGATGCAACTAATGAAAAACTGTTTTTT.

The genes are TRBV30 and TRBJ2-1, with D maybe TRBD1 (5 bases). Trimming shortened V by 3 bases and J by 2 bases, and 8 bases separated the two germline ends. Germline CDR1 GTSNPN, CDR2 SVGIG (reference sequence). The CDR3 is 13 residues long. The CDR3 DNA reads TGTGCCTGGAGCCCGGACACCTACAATGAGCAGTTCTTC. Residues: CAWSPDTYNEQFF.

The chain's CDR3 is CASSLGLTSGASTDTQYF. DNA of the CDR3: TGCGCCAGCAGCTTAGGACTGACTAGCGGGGCTAGCACAGATACGCAGTATTTT. The chain uses TRBV5-1 and TRBJ2-3; 11 positions match TRBD2. This CDR3 comprises 18 residues. Germline CDR1 is SGHRS and CDR2 is YFSETQ. V lost 2 bases and J lost 0; bases outside the gene matches: 8.

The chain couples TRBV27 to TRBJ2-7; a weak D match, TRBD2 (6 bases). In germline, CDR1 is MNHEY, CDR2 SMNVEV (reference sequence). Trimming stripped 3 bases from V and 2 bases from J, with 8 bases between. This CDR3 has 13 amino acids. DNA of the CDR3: TGTGCCAGCAGTTTGAGGGAGGCCTACGAGCAGTACTTC. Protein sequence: CASSLREAYEQYF.

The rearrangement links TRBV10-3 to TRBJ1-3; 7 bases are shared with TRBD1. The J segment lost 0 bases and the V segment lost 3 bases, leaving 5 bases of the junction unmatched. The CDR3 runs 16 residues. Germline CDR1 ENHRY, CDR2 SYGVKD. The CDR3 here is CAISETGAYSGNTIYF. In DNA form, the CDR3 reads TGTGCCATCAGTGAAACAGGGGCCTACTCTGGAAACACCATATATTTT.

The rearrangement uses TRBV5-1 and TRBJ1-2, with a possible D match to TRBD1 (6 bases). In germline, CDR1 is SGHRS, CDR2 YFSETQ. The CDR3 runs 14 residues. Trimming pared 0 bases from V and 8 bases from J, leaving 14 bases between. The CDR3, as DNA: TGCGCCAGCAGCTTGGCCGGGGGGGCCCAGGGCTACACCTTC. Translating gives CASSLAGGAQGYTF.

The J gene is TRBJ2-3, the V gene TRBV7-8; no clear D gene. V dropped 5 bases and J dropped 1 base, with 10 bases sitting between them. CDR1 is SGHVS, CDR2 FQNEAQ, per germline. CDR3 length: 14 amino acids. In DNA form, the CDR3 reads TGTGCCAGCAGCCTAGGAAGCGGCACAGATACGCAGTATTTT. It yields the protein CASSLGSGTDTQYF.

The CDR3 region has the DNA TGTGCCAGCAGGGTGGACAGAGACTATGGCTACACCTTC. Its translation: CASRVDRDYGYTF. V gene TRBV6-1 combines with J gene TRBJ1-2; a possible D gene is TRBD1 (6 bases). The germline V gene has CDR1 MNHNS and CDR2 SASEGT. The V end was cut by 6 bases, the J end by 3 bases, with 11 bases between. The CDR3 totals 13 residues.

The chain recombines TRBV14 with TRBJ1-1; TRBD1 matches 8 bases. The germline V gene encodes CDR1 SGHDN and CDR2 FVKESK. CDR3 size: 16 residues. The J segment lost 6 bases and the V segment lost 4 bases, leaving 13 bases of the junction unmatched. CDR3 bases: TGTGCCAGCAGCCCAAACTCTCTAGAACAGGGGGCTGAAGCTTTCTTT. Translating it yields CASSPNSLEQGAEAFF.

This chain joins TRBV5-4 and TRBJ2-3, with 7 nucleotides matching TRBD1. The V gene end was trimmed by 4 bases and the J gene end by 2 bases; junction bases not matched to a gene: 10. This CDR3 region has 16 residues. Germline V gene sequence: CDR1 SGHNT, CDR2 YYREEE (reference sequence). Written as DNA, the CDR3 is TGTGCCAGCAGCGGTGGGACAGCCGGATCCACAGATACGCAGTATTTT. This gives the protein CASSGGTAGSTDTQYF.

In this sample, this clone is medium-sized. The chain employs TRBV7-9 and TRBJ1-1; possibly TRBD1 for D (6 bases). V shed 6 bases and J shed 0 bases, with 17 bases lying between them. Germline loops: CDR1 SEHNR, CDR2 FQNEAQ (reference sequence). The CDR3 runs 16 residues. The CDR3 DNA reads TGTGCCAGCAGTCTACCCGGGACACGTATGAACACTGAAGCTTTCTTT. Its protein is CASSLPGTRMNTEAFF.

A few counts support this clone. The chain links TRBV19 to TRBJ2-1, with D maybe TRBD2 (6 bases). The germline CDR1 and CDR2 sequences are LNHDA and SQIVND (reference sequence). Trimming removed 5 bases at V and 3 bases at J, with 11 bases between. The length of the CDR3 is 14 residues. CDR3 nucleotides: TGTGCCAGTAGTGCTACTAGCAACTACAATGAGCAGTTCTTC. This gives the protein CASSATSNYNEQFF. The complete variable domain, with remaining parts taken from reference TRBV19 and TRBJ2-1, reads DGGITQSPKYLFRKEGQNVTLSCEQNLNHDAMYWYRQDPGQGLRLIYYSQIVNDFQKGDIAEGYSVSREKKESFPLTVTSAQKNPTAFYLCASSATSNYNEQFFGPGTRLTVL.